This T cell receptor beta chain is drawn from a study of shared clonotypes between healthy human individuals. Broader study findings: About 5.2% was the fraction of naive CD4 clonotypes found shared across a handful of donors. Naive subsets generally had larger estimated richness than memory subsets.

A note on this clone: Its antigen is undetermined.

The CDR3 has 15 amino acids. Germline CDR1 is KGHSY and CDR2 is FQNENV. V was trimmed by 4 bases and J by 0 bases, leaving 9 bases between them. Partitioning of CD4+ cells yielded a CD45RA+ naive subset and a CD45RA-negative memory subset. Repertoires were generated with immunoSEQ multiplex PCR, while TCRdb's copy carries only in-frame clones and drops some. The repertoire holds approximately 1,000,000 clones, with about four fifths as singletons. The sequence was collected from a young man in good health. Some clones in this sample may be carry-over from other donors' samples. V and J are TRBV16 and TRBJ1-4, with D unclear. Source material: memory CD4+ T cells from PBMCs. The subset was: CD45RA-negative fraction. CDR3 protein: CASSRRFATNEKLFF. Here the CDR3 DNA reads TGTGCCAGCAGCCGACGTTTTGCAACTAATGAAAAACTGTTTTTT.